This T cell receptor beta chain emerged from a study of blood T cell repertoires in COVID-19. Study-wide context: The United States, Italy and Spain supplied acute and convalescent COVID-19 samples.

Trimming cost V 0 bases and J 5 bases, with 9 bases left between them. The CDR3 runs 14 residues. Germline values: CDR1 SGHRS, CDR2 YFSETQ. Participant-reported clinical history was the basis for cohort assignment. Two negative PCRs, clearance, or symptom resolution characterized the recovered Cohort 3 donors. Methods used by the authors: Amplifying reference gene primers gave estimates of nucleated cell counts. Sequencing was performed with immunoSEQ multiplex PCR; in TCRdb, only in-frame clones are kept and a portion is missing. That table gives V, J and clone size, and the DNA gave D and trimming. Of about 300,000 clones listed, approximately 90% are singletons.

The receptor was isolated from a man aged 25 to 40 who had recovered from COVID-19. Sequenced material: PBMCs or T cells enriched from blood (not recorded which). The chain recombines TRBV5-1 with TRBJ2-4; perhaps TRBD2 as D (5 bases). The CDR3 spells CASSLERPENIQYF. CDR3 DNA: TGCGCCAGCAGCTTGGAGCGGCCAGAAAACATTCAGTACTTC.